The clone carrying this T cell receptor (beta chain) was counted a few times. The source of the sample is a study of cytomegalovirus exposure and HLA in healthy donors. The PCR used 60 Vbeta and 13 Jbeta primers. TCRdb keeps only in-frame clones here, not all; method: immunoSEQ multiplex PCR. This table holds roughly 170,000 clones, around 80% found once. The material sequenced was PBMCs. The sequence derives from a woman younger than 45 in good health and CMV-seropositive.

CDR3 coding DNA: TGTGCCAGCAGCCTAGGAGGGATCGAGACCCAGTACTTC. Translating it yields CASSLGGIETQYF. This chain joins TRBV21-1 and TRBJ2-5; the table names TRBD2, a call not compared with the DNA. TRBV21-1 is shown as a pseudogene. The CDR3 is made up of 13 amino acids.